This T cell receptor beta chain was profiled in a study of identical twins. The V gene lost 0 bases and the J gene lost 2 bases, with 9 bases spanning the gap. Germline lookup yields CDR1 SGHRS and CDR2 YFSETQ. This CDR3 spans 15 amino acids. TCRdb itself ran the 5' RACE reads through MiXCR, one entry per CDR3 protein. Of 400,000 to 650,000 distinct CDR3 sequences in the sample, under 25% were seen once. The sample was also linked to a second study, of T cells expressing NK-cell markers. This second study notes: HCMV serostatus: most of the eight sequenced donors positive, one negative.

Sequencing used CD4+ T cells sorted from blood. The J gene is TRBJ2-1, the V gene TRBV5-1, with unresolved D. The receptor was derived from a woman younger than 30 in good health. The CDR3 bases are TGCGCCAGCAGCTTGGGAGGAGAGACCTACAATGAGCAGTTCTTC. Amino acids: CASSLGGETYNEQFF. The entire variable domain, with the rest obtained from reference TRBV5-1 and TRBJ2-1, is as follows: KAGVTQTPRYLIKTRGQQVTLSCSPISGHRSVSWYQQTPGQGLQFLFEYFSETQRNKGNFPGRFSGRQFSNSRSEMNVSTLELGDSALYLCASSLGGETYNEQFFGPGTRLTVL.